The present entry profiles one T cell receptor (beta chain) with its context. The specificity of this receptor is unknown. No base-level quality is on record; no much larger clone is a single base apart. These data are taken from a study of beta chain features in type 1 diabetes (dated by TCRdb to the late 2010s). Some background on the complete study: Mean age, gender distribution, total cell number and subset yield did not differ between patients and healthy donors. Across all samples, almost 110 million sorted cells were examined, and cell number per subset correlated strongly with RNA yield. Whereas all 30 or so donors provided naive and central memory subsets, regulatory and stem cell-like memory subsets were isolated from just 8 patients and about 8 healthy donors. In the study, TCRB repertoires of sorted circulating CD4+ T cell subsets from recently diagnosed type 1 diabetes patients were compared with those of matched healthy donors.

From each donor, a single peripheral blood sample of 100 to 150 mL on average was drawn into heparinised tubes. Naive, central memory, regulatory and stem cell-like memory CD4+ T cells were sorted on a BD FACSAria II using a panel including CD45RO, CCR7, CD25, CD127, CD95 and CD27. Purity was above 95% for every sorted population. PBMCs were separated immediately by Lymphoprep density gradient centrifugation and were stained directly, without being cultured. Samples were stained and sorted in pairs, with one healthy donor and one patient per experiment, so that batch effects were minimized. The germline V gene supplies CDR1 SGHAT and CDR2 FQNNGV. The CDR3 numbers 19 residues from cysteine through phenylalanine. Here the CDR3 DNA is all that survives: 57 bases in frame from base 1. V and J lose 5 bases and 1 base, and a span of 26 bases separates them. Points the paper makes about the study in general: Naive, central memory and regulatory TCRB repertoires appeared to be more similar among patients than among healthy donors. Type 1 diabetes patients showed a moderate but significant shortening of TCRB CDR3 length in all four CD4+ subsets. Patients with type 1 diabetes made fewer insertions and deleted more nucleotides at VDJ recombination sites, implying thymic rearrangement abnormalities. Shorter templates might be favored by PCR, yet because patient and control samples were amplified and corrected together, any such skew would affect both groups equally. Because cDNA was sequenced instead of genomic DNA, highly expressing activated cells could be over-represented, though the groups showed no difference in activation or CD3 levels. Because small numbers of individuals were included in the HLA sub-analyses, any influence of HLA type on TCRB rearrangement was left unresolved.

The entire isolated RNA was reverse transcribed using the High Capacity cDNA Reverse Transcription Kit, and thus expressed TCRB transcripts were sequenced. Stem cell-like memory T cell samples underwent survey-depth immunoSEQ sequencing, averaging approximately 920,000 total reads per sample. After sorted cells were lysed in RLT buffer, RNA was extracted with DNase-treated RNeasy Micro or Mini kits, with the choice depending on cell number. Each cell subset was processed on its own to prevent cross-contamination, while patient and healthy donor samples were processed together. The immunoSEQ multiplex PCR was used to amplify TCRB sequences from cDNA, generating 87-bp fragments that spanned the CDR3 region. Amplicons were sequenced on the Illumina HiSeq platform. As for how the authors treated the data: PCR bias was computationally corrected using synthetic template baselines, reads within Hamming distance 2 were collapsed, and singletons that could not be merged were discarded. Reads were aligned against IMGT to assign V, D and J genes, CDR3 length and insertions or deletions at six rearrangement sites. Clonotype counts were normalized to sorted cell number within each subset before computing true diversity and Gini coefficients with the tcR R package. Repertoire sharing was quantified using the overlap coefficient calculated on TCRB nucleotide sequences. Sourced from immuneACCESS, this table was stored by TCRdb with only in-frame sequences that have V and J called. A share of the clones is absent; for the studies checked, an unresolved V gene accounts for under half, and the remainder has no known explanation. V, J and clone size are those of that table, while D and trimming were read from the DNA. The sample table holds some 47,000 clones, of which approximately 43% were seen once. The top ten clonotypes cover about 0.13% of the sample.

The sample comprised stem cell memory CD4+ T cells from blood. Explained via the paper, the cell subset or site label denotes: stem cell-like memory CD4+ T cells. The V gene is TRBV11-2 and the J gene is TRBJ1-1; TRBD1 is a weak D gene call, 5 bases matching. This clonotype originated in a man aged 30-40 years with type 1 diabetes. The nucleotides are TGTGCCAGCAGCCTAACTTTTGGGACTTCCTTCGCGTGGAACACTGAAGCTTTCTTT. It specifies CASSLTFGTSFAWNTEAFF.